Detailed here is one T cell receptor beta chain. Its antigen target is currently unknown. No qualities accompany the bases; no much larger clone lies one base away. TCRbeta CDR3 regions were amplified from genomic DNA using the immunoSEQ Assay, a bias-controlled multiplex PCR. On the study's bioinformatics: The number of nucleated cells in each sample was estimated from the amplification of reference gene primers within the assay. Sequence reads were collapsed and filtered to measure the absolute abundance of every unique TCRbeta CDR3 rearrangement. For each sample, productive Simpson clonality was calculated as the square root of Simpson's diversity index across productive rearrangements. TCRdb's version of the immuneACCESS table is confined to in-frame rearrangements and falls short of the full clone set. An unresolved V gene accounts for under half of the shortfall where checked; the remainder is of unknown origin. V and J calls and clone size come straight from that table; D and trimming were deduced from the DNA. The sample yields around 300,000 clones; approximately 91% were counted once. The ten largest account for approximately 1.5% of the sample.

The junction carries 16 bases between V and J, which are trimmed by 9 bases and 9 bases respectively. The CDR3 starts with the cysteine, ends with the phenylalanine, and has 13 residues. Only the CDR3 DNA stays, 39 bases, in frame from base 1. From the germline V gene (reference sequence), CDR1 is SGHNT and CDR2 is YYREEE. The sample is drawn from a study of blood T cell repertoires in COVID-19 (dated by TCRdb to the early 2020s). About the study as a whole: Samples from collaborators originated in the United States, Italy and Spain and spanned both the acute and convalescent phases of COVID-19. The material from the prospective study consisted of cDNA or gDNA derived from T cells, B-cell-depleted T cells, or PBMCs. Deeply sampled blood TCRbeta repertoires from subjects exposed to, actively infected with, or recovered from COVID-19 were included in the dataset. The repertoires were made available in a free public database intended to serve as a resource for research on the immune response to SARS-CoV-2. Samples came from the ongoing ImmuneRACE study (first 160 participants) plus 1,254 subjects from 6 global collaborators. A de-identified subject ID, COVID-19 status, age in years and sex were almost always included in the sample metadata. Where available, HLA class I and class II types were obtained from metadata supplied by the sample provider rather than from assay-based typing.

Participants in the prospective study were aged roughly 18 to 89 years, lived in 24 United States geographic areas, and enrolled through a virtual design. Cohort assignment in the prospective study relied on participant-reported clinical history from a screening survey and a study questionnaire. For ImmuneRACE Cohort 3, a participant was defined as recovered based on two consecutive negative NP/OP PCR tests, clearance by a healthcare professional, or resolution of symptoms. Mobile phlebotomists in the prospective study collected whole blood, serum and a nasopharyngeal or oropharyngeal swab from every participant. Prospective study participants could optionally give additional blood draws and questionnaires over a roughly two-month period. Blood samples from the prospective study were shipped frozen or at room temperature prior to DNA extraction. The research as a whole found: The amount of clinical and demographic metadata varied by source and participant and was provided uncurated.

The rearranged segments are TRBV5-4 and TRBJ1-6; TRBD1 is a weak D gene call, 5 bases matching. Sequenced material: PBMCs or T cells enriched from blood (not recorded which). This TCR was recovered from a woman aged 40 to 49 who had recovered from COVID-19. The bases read TGTGCCATCCGGGTCGAAAGGGGTTCACCCCTCCACTTT. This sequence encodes CAIRVERGSPLHF.